The next 9 T cell receptor beta chains were all read from a single sample in a study of monozygotic twins with inflammatory bowel disease. TCRdb re-analyzed the 5' RACE reads; it lists each CDR3 protein once, without DNA. This repertoire includes 140,000 to 150,000 distinct CDR3 sequences. The sample was blood. The receptors derive from a human donor with ulcerative colitis or Crohn's disease, or a healthy co-twin of an affected twin (not recorded which).

The V gene is TRBV9, the J gene TRBJ2-6; absent DNA, TCRdb's TRBD2 call cannot be checked. CDR1 SGDLS and CDR2 YYNGEE come from the germline V gene. The CDR3 covers 20 residues. This CDR3 reads CASSRTFGPTTAREANVLTF.

The chain employs TRBV7-2 and TRBJ1-2. CDR3 length equals 16 residues. The germline V gene encodes CDR1 SGHTA and CDR2 FQGNSA. CDR3 residues: CASSLFGGTANYGYTF.

The CDR3 spells CASSPGLARSYEQYF. V usage is TRBV5-1 and J usage is TRBJ2-7; TCRdb designates TRBD2, a call that cannot be tested without DNA. CDR1 and CDR2 from the germline V gene are SGHRS and YFSETQ. This CDR3 has 15 residues.

The chain links TRBV7-6 to TRBJ1-2; the TCRdb call, TRBD1, lacks DNA for checking. The CDR3 contains 14 residues. From germline, CDR1 is SGHVS and CDR2 FNYEAQ. CDR3 region: CASSPTFQGIGYTF.

The gene calls are TRBV7-2 and TRBJ2-2; TCRdb's D call, TRBD1, is unchecked because there is no DNA. Germline CDR1 reads SGHTA; CDR2 reads FQGNSA. This CDR3 comprises 14 residues. The CDR3 sequence: CASRQGVYTGELFF.

The V gene is TRBV9, the J gene TRBJ2-1; TCRdb calls TRBD1, which cannot be checked without DNA. Germline loops: CDR1 SGDLS, CDR2 YYNGEE. This CDR3 spans 14 amino acids. CDR3 sequence reads: CASSVGPQGNEQFF. Variable domain in full (rest from reference TRBV9 and TRBJ2-1): DSGVTQTPKHLITATGQRVTLRCSPRSGDLSVYWYQQSLDQGLQFLIQYYNGEERAKGNILERFSAQQFPDLHSELNLSSLELGDSALYFCASSVGPQGNEQFFGPGTRLTVL.

The V call is TRBV5-5, the J call TRBJ1-3; TCRdb picks TRBD1, but there is no DNA to check that call. Germline values: CDR1 SGHKS, CDR2 YYEKEE (reference sequence). This CDR3 is 13 amino acids long. CDR3 sequence: CASSPGHQNTIYF. Looking up the rest from reference TRBV5-5 and TRBJ1-3 gives the full variable domain: DAGVTQSPTHLIKTRGQQVTLRCSPISGHKSVSWYQQVLGQGPQFIFQYYEKEERGRGNFPDRFSARQFPNYSSELNVNALLLGDSALYLCASSPGHQNTIYFGEGSWLTVV.

This chain uses TRBV7-9 with TRBJ1-1. This CDR3 has 13 residues. Germline loops: CDR1 SEHNR, CDR2 FQNEAQ (reference sequence). CDR3 in amino acids: CASSLGKNTEAFF.

The V and J genes are TRBV20-1 and TRBJ2-7; TCRdb proposes TRBD1, but this gene call is untestable without DNA. This CDR3 comprises 14 residues. Germline CDR1 reads DFQATT; CDR2 reads SNEGSKA (reference sequence). The CDR3 here is CSARMAPAVAGQYF.